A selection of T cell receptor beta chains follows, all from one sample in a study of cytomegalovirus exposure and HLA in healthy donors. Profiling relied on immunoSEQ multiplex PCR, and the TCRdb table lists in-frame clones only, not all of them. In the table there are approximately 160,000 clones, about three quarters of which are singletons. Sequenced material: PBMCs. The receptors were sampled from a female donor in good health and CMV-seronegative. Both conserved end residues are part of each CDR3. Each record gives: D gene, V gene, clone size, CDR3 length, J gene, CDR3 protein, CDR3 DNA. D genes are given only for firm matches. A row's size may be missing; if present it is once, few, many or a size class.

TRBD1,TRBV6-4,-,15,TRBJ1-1,CASSASGGMNTEAFF,TGTGCCAGCAGTGCGTCAGGGGGGATGAACACTGAAGCTTTCTTT
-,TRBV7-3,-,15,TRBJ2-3,CASSLGTQSTDTQYF,TGTGCCAGCAGCCTCGGGACTCAGAGCACAGATACGCAGTATTTT
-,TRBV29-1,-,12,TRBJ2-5,CSVVRNQETQYF,TGCAGCGTTGTGCGGAACCAAGAGACCCAGTACTTC
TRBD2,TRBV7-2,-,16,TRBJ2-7,CASSLVTSGSNYEQYF,TGTGCCAGCAGCTTAGTTACTAGCGGGAGTAACTACGAGCAGTACTTC
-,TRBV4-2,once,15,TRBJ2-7,CASSQGTGLSYEQYF,TGTGCCAGCAGCCAAGGAACAGGGCTGTCCTACGAGCAGTACTTC
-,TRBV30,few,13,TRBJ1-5,CAWSVSRLRSQHF,TGTGCCTGGAGTGTATCCCGGCTGAGGTCCCAGCATTTT
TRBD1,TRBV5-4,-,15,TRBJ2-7,CASSWVSGGSYEQYF,TGTGCCAGCAGCTGGGTCTCAGGGGGCTCCTACGAGCAGTACTTC
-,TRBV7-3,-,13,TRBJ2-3,CASQAGPTDTQYF,TGTGCCAGCCAGGCAGGGCCCACAGATACGCAGTATTTT
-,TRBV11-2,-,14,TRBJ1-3,CASSLGGFGNTIYF,TGTGCCAGCAGCTTAGGAGGGTTTGGAAACACCATATATTTT
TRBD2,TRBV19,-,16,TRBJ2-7,CASSIDPDSGTYEQYF,TGTGCCAGTAGTATAGATCCGGATAGCGGGACCTACGAGCAGTACTTC